Following are 19 T cell receptor beta chains from one sample sequenced in a study of blood T cell repertoires in COVID-19. Generated by immunoSEQ multiplex PCR, the TCRdb table keeps only in-frame clones and is missing some. The sample includes roughly 360,000 clones, approximately 77% of them seen just once. The specimen sequenced was peripheral blood. These receptor sequences come from a human donor with acute or convalescent COVID-19. The donor label of this sample is uncertain.

The rearrangement joins TRBV6-6 to TRBJ1-3; tentatively, D is TRBD1 (6 bases). Germline-derived CDR1 and CDR2 are MNHNY and SVGAGI (reference sequence). The CDR3 spans 15 residues. V lost 0 bases to trimming and J lost 5 bases, with 11 bases between them. For the CDR3, the DNA is TGTGCCAGCAGTTACTCAGGGGGTCAACGAAACACCATATATTTT. Its translation is CASSYSGGQRNTIYF.

This rearrangement joins TRBV21-1 to TRBJ2-7; the DNA was not compared with TRBD1, the D call given in the table. TRBV21-1 is designated a pseudogene. The CDR3 consists of 15 residues. As DNA, the CDR3 is TGTGCCAGCAGCAAAGTCCGCAGGGGATTCTACGAGCAGTACTTC. Translated: CASSKVRRGFYEQYF.

V gene TRBV7-6 combines with J gene TRBJ2-3, with unresolved D. V gave up 5 bases and J gave up 2 bases, with 2 bases separating them. The V gene's germline CDR1 is SGHVS and CDR2 FNYEAQ. This CDR3 has 11 residues. The CDR3: CASSLTDTQYF. CDR3 bases: TGTGCCAGCAGCCTCACAGATACGCAGTATTTT.

The chain is built from TRBV2 and TRBJ1-5; the match to TRBD1 covers 7 bases. V dropped 4 bases and J dropped 3; count of bases not matched to a gene: 6. The CDR3 runs 15 residues. CDR1 SNHLY and CDR2 FYNNEI come from the germline V gene. Here the CDR3 reads CASSGQGVDNQPQHF. DNA of the CDR3: TGTGCCAGCAGTGGACAGGGAGTTGACAATCAGCCCCAGCATTTT.

The chain joins TRBV27 to TRBJ2-7; D might be TRBD1 (6 bases). The CDR3 runs 13 residues. Germline V CDR1 and CDR2: MNHEY, SMNVEV (reference sequence). V shed 5 bases and J shed 3 bases, with 11 bases lying between them. The CDR3 sequence: CASSPGQYYEQYF. Written as DNA, the CDR3 is TGTGCCAGCAGTCCCGGACAGTACTACGAGCAGTACTTC.

This chain joins TRBV2 and TRBJ1-2; D possibly corresponds to TRBD1 (5 bases). The V and J ends lost 6 bases and 2 bases respectively, with 13 bases between them. Germline V gene lookup returns CDR1 SNHLY and CDR2 FYNNEI. The CDR3 length is 14 residues. This CDR3 is CASRVTERNYGYTF. CDR3 DNA sequence: TGTGCCAGCAGGGTGACAGAGAGGAACTATGGCTACACCTTC.

The chain combines TRBV7-6 with TRBJ1-1; 7 nucleotides match TRBD1. Germline CDR1 reads SGHVS; CDR2 reads FNYEAQ. This CDR3 is 14 amino acids long. J lost 6 bases, V lost 2 bases, and 6 bases had no gene match. CDR3 amino acids: CASSLMAGGPEAFF. The CDR3 region has the DNA TGTGCCAGCAGCTTAATGGCAGGGGGGCCTGAAGCTTTCTTT. Combining the CDR3 with reference TRBV7-6 and TRBJ1-1 gives the whole variable domain GAGVSQSPRYKVTKRGQDVALRCDPISGHVSLYWYRQALGQGPEFLTYFNYEAQQDKSGLPNDRFSAERPEGSISTLTIQRTEQRDSAMYRCASSLMAGGPEAFFGQGTRLTVV.

This clone appeared once. This chain links TRBV4-2 with TRBJ2-7; TRBD1 agrees at 8 bases. The V segment lost 5 bases and the J segment 1 base; nucleotides outside the gene matches: 7. The germline V gene encodes CDR1 LGHNA and CDR2 YNFKEQ. The CDR3 extends over 15 amino acids. The CDR3 nucleotides read TGTGCCAGCAGCGTCTCCGGGACAGGATCCTACGAGCAGTACTTC. Its protein product is CASSVSGTGSYEQYF.

The count of this clone is one. The chain uses TRBV27 and TRBJ2-7; the match to TRBD1 covers 7 bases. Trimming at V came to 5 bases and at J to 3 bases, leaving 7 bases not matched to a gene. Germline CDR1 and CDR2: MNHEY and SMNVEV (reference sequence). The CDR3 extends over 14 amino acids. In DNA, the CDR3 is TGTGCCAGCAGTCTGTTGACAGGGAGCTACGAGCAGTACTTC. Residues: CASSLLTGSYEQYF.

The V and J genes are TRBV30 and TRBJ1-5; possibly TRBD1 for D (6 bases). V gave up 5 bases and J gave up 4 bases, with 18 bases separating them. Germline CDR1 is GTSNPN and CDR2 is SVGIG (reference sequence). This CDR3 spans 15 amino acids. In DNA form, the CDR3 reads TGTGCCTGGGCTACCCCAGGGGTGTATAATCAGCCCCAGCATTTT. As protein: CAWATPGVYNQPQHF.

This rearrangement joins TRBV6-2 or TRBV6-3 to TRBJ1-2; unclear D gene. The V and J ends lost 3 bases and 13 bases respectively, with 15 bases between them. The CDR3 totals 12 residues. CDR1 is MNHEY, CDR2 SVGEGT, per germline. As DNA, the CDR3 is TGTGCCAGCAGTTATTACAGAGAAGGAGGCACCTTC. Translation gives CASSYYREGGTF.

The gene calls are TRBV28 and TRBJ1-4; TRBD1 aligns across 11 bases. J gave up 8 bases and V 10 bases, and 18 bases lay outside the gene matches. Germline-derived CDR1 and CDR2 are MDHEN and SYDVKM. This CDR3 is 17 amino acids long. As DNA, the CDR3 is TGTGCCACCCGCGGGGACAGGGGGTTCCCAAGGGGCGAAAAACTGTTTTTT. Residues: CATRGDRGFPRGEKLFF.

This chain uses TRBV5-6 with TRBJ2-6; D unresolved. CDR1 is SGHDT, CDR2 YYEEEE, per germline. Trimming took 5 bases from V and 0 from J, leaving 12 bases between them. This CDR3 spans 16 amino acids. The CDR3 DNA follows: TGTGCCAGCAGGCTTTTTTCGGGCTCTGGGGCCAACGTCCTGACTTTC. It codes for CASRLFSGSGANVLTF.

The gene calls are TRBV28 and TRBJ1-5; the match to TRBD1 covers 7 bases. The CDR3 runs 15 residues. Germline V lookup: CDR1 MDHEN, CDR2 SYDVKM. V was clipped by 7 bases and J by 2 bases; unmatched bases: 8. CDR3 DNA sequence: TGTGCCAGCAATTCCCTCCAGGGGGGCAATCAGCCCCAGCATTTT. Translating gives CASNSLQGGNQPQHF.

V gene TRBV3-1 (or the pseudogene TRBV3-2) combines with J gene TRBJ1-6; TRBD1 matches at 8 bases. CDR3 length: 15 residues. The germline V gene encodes CDR1 LGHDT and CDR2 YNNKEL (reference sequence). With V trimmed by 1 base and J by 7 bases, 3 bases remained unmatched. For the CDR3, the DNA is TGTGCCAGCAGCCAAGGCAGGGGGCAGAATTCACCCCTCCACTTT. This sequence encodes CASSQGRGQNSPLHF.

The J gene is TRBJ2-1, the V gene TRBV7-2; D not resolved. The CDR3 has 15 amino acids. Deletions cut 1 base from V and 0 bases from J, with 7 bases between. CDR1 is SGHTA and CDR2 is FQGNSA in the germline V gene. The CDR3: CASSLVWLSYNEQFF. The CDR3 nucleotides are TGTGCCAGCAGCTTAGTCTGGCTCTCCTACAATGAGCAGTTCTTC.

The chain couples TRBV10-2 to TRBJ2-7; tentative D call: TRBD2 (6 bases). Trimming took off 6 bases at V and 6 bases at J, with 15 bases between the two ends. Looked up from germline, CDR1 is WSHSY and CDR2 is SAAADI. There are 13 residues in the CDR3. The CDR3 sequence: CASRRTGVGEQYF. The CDR3 nucleotides read TGCGCCAGCAGACGGACGGGAGTTGGCGAGCAGTACTTC.

In nucleotides, the CDR3 is TGTGCCAGCAAGCCGAAGTCAGGTATCCGGGATACGCAGTATTTT. It yields the protein CASKPKSGIRDTQYF. This chain uses TRBV7-2 with TRBJ2-3; D uncertain. The CDR3 sequence is 15 residues long. V was trimmed by 7 bases and J by 6 bases, leaving 20 bases between them. In germline, CDR1 is SGHTA, CDR2 FQGNSA.

The rearrangement uses TRBV6-2 or TRBV6-3 and TRBJ1-5; D possibly corresponds to TRBD1 (6 bases). V was pared by 2 bases and J by 9 bases, with 14 bases between. The V gene's germline CDR1 is MNHEY and CDR2 SVGEGT. The length of the CDR3 is 14 residues. CDR3 protein: CASSYPDRRTPQHF. The CDR3 bases are TGTGCCAGCAGTTACCCCGACAGGAGGACGCCCCAGCATTTT.